These T cell receptor beta chains were read from a single sample in a study of cytomegalovirus exposure and HLA in healthy donors. Here immunoSEQ multiplex PCR was the method, and the copy in TCRdb shows in-frame clones only, minus some. The table has about 190,000 clones, 70% to 80% seen once; the top ten hold 2.1%. Source material: PBMCs. These receptors all come from a woman aged 25 to 39 in good health and CMV-seropositive. CDR3s include the opening cysteine and the closing phenylalanine or tryptophan. Each record gives: V gene, clone size, D gene, J gene, CDR3 DNA, CDR3 protein. The D gene is left open where the match is weak. For some rows the clone size is stated as once, few or many, or as a class when expanded; others skip it.

v_gene: TRBV18
abundance: .
d_gene: .
j_gene: TRBJ2-3
CDR3nt: TGTGCCAGCTCACCAAGTCGAGAGGATACGCAGTATTTT
CDR3aa: CASSPSREDTQYF

v_gene: TRBV19
abundance: .
d_gene: TRBD1
j_gene: TRBJ1-3
CDR3nt: TGTGCCAGTTCGACAGGGGGCTTCGGAAACACCATATATTTT
CDR3aa: CASSTGGFGNTIYF

v_gene: TRBV7-2
abundance: once
d_gene: .
j_gene: TRBJ2-5
CDR3nt: TGTGCCAGCAGCGTTAGCGGAGAGACCCAGTACTTC
CDR3aa: CASSVSGETQYF

v_gene: TRBV7-2
abundance: .
d_gene: TRBD1
j_gene: TRBJ2-7
CDR3nt: TGTGCCAGCAGCCCGACAGGGTTCTACGAGCAGTACTTC
CDR3aa: CASSPTGFYEQYF

v_gene: TRBV4-2
abundance: .
d_gene: TRBD1
j_gene: TRBJ1-1
CDR3nt: TGTGCCAGCAGCCTACAGGGGGCTGAGACTGAAGCTTTCTTT
CDR3aa: CASSLQGAETEAFF

v_gene: TRBV27
abundance: .
d_gene: TRBD1
j_gene: TRBJ1-1
CDR3nt: TGTGCCAGCAGTACCTACAGGGGGCCTGAAGCTTTCTTT
CDR3aa: CASSTYRGPEAFF

v_gene: TRBV5-1
abundance: .
d_gene: TRBD1
j_gene: TRBJ1-2
CDR3nt: TGCGCCAGCAGCTCACAGGGGGACTATGGCTACACCTTC
CDR3aa: CASSSQGDYGYTF

v_gene: TRBV7-3
abundance: .
d_gene: .
j_gene: TRBJ1-1
CDR3nt: TGTGCCAGCAGCGAACACCCCACGCCGAACACTGAAGCTTTCTTT
CDR3aa: CASSEHPTPNTEAFF

v_gene: TRBV7-7
abundance: .
d_gene: .
j_gene: TRBJ2-7
CDR3nt: TGTGCTAGCAGCCCGAGCCTTGCGGGGTCTCACGAGCAGTACTTC
CDR3aa: CASSPSLAGSHEQYF

v_gene: TRBV10-3
abundance: .
d_gene: .
j_gene: TRBJ2-3
CDR3nt: TGTGCCATCAGTGACCCCTCTCTTCGCTTAGGAGCCGACGGGGATACGCAGTATTTT
CDR3aa: CAISDPSLRLGADGDTQYF

v_gene: TRBV14
abundance: .
d_gene: .
j_gene: TRBJ1-1
CDR3nt: TGTGCCAGCAGCCAAGATCGGGGTGTCTGGGCTGAAGCTTTCTTT
CDR3aa: CASSQDRGVWAEAFF

v_gene: TRBV5-1
abundance: .
d_gene: .
j_gene: TRBJ2-7
CDR3nt: TGCGCCAGCAGCTTAGGCGGAGGGGTAGGGGAGCAGTACTTC
CDR3aa: CASSLGGGVGEQYF

v_gene: TRBV4-3
abundance: few
d_gene: .
j_gene: TRBJ2-2
CDR3nt: TGCGCCAGTGCGCGTGGGGCATTCACCGGGGAGCTGTTTTTT
CDR3aa: CASARGAFTGELFF

v_gene: TRBV9
abundance: .
d_gene: TRBD1
j_gene: TRBJ2-7
CDR3nt: TGTGCCAGCAGCCGGACAGGGATTTCCTACGAGCAGTACTTC
CDR3aa: CASSRTGISYEQYF

v_gene: TRBV28
abundance: .
d_gene: .
j_gene: TRBJ2-4
CDR3nt: TGTGCCAGCAGTGACGGTGGACTAGCCAAAAACATTCAGTACTTC
CDR3aa: CASSDGGLAKNIQYF

v_gene: TRBV7-2
abundance: .
d_gene: .
j_gene: TRBJ2-4
CDR3nt: TGTGCCAGCAGCCAGGCGCTAGCCAAAAACATTCAGTACTTC
CDR3aa: CASSQALAKNIQYF

v_gene: TRBV5-8
abundance: .
d_gene: .
j_gene: TRBJ1-4
CDR3nt: TGTGCCAGCAGCTTGATCAGAAATGAAAAACTGTTTTTT
CDR3aa: CASSLIRNEKLFF

v_gene: TRBV5-1
abundance: .
d_gene: TRBD1
j_gene: TRBJ2-3
CDR3nt: TGCGCCAGCAGCCGCTCCTCGGGACAGCACCTGGATACGCAGTATTTT
CDR3aa: CASSRSSGQHLDTQYF

v_gene: TRBV5-1
abundance: few
d_gene: .
j_gene: TRBJ2-5
CDR3nt: TGCGCCAGCAGCTTTATGGGCCAGCAAGAGACCCAGTACTTC
CDR3aa: CASSFMGQQETQYF

v_gene: TRBV7-9
abundance: few
d_gene: TRBD1
j_gene: TRBJ2-7
CDR3nt: TGTGCCAGCAGCTTAAGGGACAGGGGCCACGAGCAGTACTTC
CDR3aa: CASSLRDRGHEQYF

v_gene: TRBV7-9
abundance: .
d_gene: .
j_gene: TRBJ1-1
CDR3nt: TGTGCCAGCAGTAGATTCGGGGGGGGGACCCAAGAAGCTTTCTTT
CDR3aa: CASSRFGGGTQEAFF

v_gene: TRBV4-3
abundance: .
d_gene: TRBD2
j_gene: TRBJ2-7
CDR3nt: TGCGCCAGCAGCCAGTTAGCGGGGGGTTTGTACGAGCAGTACTTC
CDR3aa: CASSQLAGGLYEQYF

v_gene: TRBV7-3
abundance: .
d_gene: .
j_gene: TRBJ1-5
CDR3nt: TGTGCCAGCAGCCCTTACTATAGCAATCAGCCCCAGCATTTT
CDR3aa: CASSPYYSNQPQHF

v_gene: TRBV7-2
abundance: .
d_gene: .
j_gene: TRBJ2-2
CDR3nt: TGTGCCAGCAGCTTTGCGGTCAGGAACACCGGGGAGCTGTTTTTT
CDR3aa: CASSFAVRNTGELFF

v_gene: TRBV19
abundance: .
d_gene: TRBD2
j_gene: TRBJ2-1
CDR3nt: TGTGCCAGTAGTAGAGACTTGCGGGGGGGCAATGAGCAGTTCTTC
CDR3aa: CASSRDLRGGNEQFF

v_gene: TRBV28
abundance: few
d_gene: .
j_gene: TRBJ2-1
CDR3nt: TGTGCCGTGGCGGCCTACAATGAGCAGTTCTTC
CDR3aa: CAVAAYNEQFF

v_gene: TRBV2
abundance: .
d_gene: .
j_gene: TRBJ2-5
CDR3nt: TGTGCCAGCAGTGATGCCCGGGTCCCGACTGGGACCCAGTACTTC
CDR3aa: CASSDARVPTGTQYF

v_gene: TRBV7-9
abundance: .
d_gene: TRBD1
j_gene: TRBJ1-1
CDR3nt: TGTGCCAGCACCTTGACAGGGGGCAACACTGAAGCTTTCTTT
CDR3aa: CASTLTGGNTEAFF

v_gene: TRBV14
abundance: .
d_gene: TRBD1
j_gene: TRBJ1-3
CDR3nt: TGTGCCAGCAGCCGAAGAGGGGGGACAGGCGATATTGGAAACACCATATATTTT
CDR3aa: CASSRRGGTGDIGNTIYF

v_gene: TRBV6-6
abundance: .
d_gene: TRBD1
j_gene: TRBJ2-7
CDR3nt: TGTGCCAGCAGTTACGGGACAGTCTACGAGCAGTACTTC
CDR3aa: CASSYGTVYEQYF

v_gene: TRBV19
abundance: few
d_gene: TRBD1
j_gene: TRBJ2-7
CDR3nt: TGTGCCAGTAGCTCGGGACAGGGGATCTCCTACGAGCAGTACTTC
CDR3aa: CASSSGQGISYEQYF

v_gene: TRBV7-8
abundance: once
d_gene: .
j_gene: TRBJ1-2
CDR3nt: TGTGCCAGCGGGACAAGTAACTATGGCTACACCTTC
CDR3aa: CASGTSNYGYTF

v_gene: TRBV28
abundance: .
d_gene: .
j_gene: TRBJ2-5
CDR3nt: TGTGCCAGCAGTTTATTAAGACACTTGTACCAAGAGACCCAGTACTTC
CDR3aa: CASSLLRHLYQETQYF

v_gene: TRBV6-6
abundance: few
d_gene: TRBD1
j_gene: TRBJ1-2
CDR3nt: TGTGCCAGCCGGGACAGGGCGTCCTATGGCTACACCTTC
CDR3aa: CASRDRASYGYTF

v_gene: TRBV11-1
abundance: .
d_gene: TRBD2
j_gene: TRBJ2-3
CDR3nt: TGTGCCAGCAGCACAGGACTAGCGGAAAGCACAGATACGCAGTATTTT
CDR3aa: CASSTGLAESTDTQYF

v_gene: TRBV28
abundance: .
d_gene: TRBD1
j_gene: TRBJ1-1
CDR3nt: TGTGCCAGCAGTTTGGGGTTTTGGGGACAGGGGGCCAGGAGGACCACTGAAGCTTTCTTT
CDR3aa: CASSLGFWGQGARRTTEAFF

v_gene: TRBV11-2
abundance: .
d_gene: .
j_gene: TRBJ2-5
CDR3nt: TGTGCCAGCAGCTTGGCAGGGTCGGAGACCCAGTACTTC
CDR3aa: CASSLAGSETQYF

v_gene: TRBV29-1
abundance: .
d_gene: .
j_gene: TRBJ1-1
CDR3nt: TGCAGCGTTGAAATCGGAGGGGTCCCTGAAGCTTTCTTT
CDR3aa: CSVEIGGVPEAFF

v_gene: TRBV9
abundance: .
d_gene: .
j_gene: TRBJ1-2
CDR3nt: TGTGCCAGCAGCGTAGCCCCACGGGATAACTATGGCTACACCTTC
CDR3aa: CASSVAPRDNYGYTF

v_gene: TRBV11-1
abundance: .
d_gene: .
j_gene: TRBJ1-2
CDR3nt: TGTGCCAGCAGTCCTTTGACCGGGGAATATGGCTACACCTTC
CDR3aa: CASSPLTGEYGYTF

v_gene: TRBV19
abundance: .
d_gene: TRBD2
j_gene: TRBJ2-6
CDR3nt: TGTGCCAGTAGTATAACTAGCGGGGGTTCAAGTGGGGCCAACGTCCTGACTTTC
CDR3aa: CASSITSGGSSGANVLTF

v_gene: TRBV7-2
abundance: .
d_gene: .
j_gene: TRBJ2-5
CDR3nt: TGTGCCAGCAGCGGACAGACAGCGAGTGAGACCCAGTACTTC
CDR3aa: CASSGQTASETQYF

v_gene: TRBV5-1
abundance: .
d_gene: TRBD1
j_gene: TRBJ1-1
CDR3nt: TGCGCCAGCAGCCGGGACAGTGGGGACACTGAAGCTTTCTTT
CDR3aa: CASSRDSGDTEAFF

v_gene: TRBV4-1
abundance: .
d_gene: TRBD2
j_gene: TRBJ2-7
CDR3nt: TGCGCCAGCAGCCAAACCCCGACTAGCGGGGACGAGCAGTACTTC
CDR3aa: CASSQTPTSGDEQYF

v_gene: TRBV6-1
abundance: .
d_gene: TRBD1
j_gene: TRBJ2-1
CDR3nt: TGTGCCAGCAGACCCTCAGGGGGCGCCTACAATGAGCAGTTCTTC
CDR3aa: CASRPSGGAYNEQFF

v_gene: TRBV29-1
abundance: .
d_gene: .
j_gene: TRBJ1-1
CDR3nt: TGCAGTGCTCAATCCAGCACTGAAGCTTTCTTT
CDR3aa: CSAQSSTEAFF

v_gene: TRBV9
abundance: .
d_gene: .
j_gene: TRBJ2-2
CDR3nt: TGTGCCAGCAGCCTCAACACCGGGGAGCTGTTTTTT
CDR3aa: CASSLNTGELFF

v_gene: TRBV10-3
abundance: .
d_gene: .
j_gene: TRBJ2-4
CDR3nt: TGTGCCACCACATTGGGAGGAGGCAAAAACATTCAGTACTTC
CDR3aa: CATTLGGGKNIQYF

v_gene: TRBV4-2
abundance: few
d_gene: TRBD2
j_gene: TRBJ2-7
CDR3nt: TGTGCCAGCAGCCAAGATCAGGGACTAGACTTAATGAACGAGCAGTACTTC
CDR3aa: CASSQDQGLDLMNEQYF

v_gene: TRBV19
abundance: once
d_gene: .
j_gene: TRBJ1-1
CDR3nt: TGTGCCAGTAGTATCCCGGGTTCGATGAACACTGAAGCTTTCTTT
CDR3aa: CASSIPGSMNTEAFF

v_gene: TRBV19
abundance: .
d_gene: TRBD1
j_gene: TRBJ2-7
CDR3nt: TGTGCCAGTAGTAGAGGGACAGACTACGAGCAGTACTTC
CDR3aa: CASSRGTDYEQYF

v_gene: TRBV6-4
abundance: few
d_gene: .
j_gene: TRBJ1-6
CDR3nt: TGTGCCAGCAGTGAACTTAACAGCTATAATTCACCCCTCCACTTT
CDR3aa: CASSELNSYNSPLHF

v_gene: TRBV27
abundance: .
d_gene: TRBD1
j_gene: TRBJ1-5
CDR3nt: TGTGCCAGTTCCGGGACAGGGGGTCAGCCCCAGCATTTT
CDR3aa: CASSGTGGQPQHF

v_gene: TRBV7-2
abundance: once
d_gene: TRBD1
j_gene: TRBJ1-5
CDR3nt: TGTGCCAGCAGCCTGGACAGGGGGCTTGATCAGCCCCAGCATTTT
CDR3aa: CASSLDRGLDQPQHF

v_gene: TRBV5-1
abundance: few
d_gene: TRBD2
j_gene: TRBJ2-1
CDR3nt: TGCGCCAGCAGTATCGAGACAGGGGGACTAGCGGAGCTCAATGAGCAGTTCTTC
CDR3aa: CASSIETGGLAELNEQFF

v_gene: TRBV5-1
abundance: .
d_gene: .
j_gene: TRBJ1-4
CDR3nt: TGCGCCAGCAGCTTGGGACCGGAGGGAAATGAAAAACTGTTTTTT
CDR3aa: CASSLGPEGNEKLFF

v_gene: TRBV7-8
abundance: .
d_gene: TRBD1
j_gene: TRBJ2-7
CDR3nt: TGTGCCAGCAGCCCCGGATCCCCCGGACAGGTGATCTCCTACGAGCAGTACTTC
CDR3aa: CASSPGSPGQVISYEQYF

v_gene: TRBV5-1
abundance: .
d_gene: TRBD1
j_gene: TRBJ1-2
CDR3nt: TGCGCCAGCAGCTTTACCGACAGGGGACAGGGCTACACCTTC
CDR3aa: CASSFTDRGQGYTF

v_gene: TRBV5-8
abundance: few
d_gene: TRBD1
j_gene: TRBJ2-7
CDR3nt: TGTGCCAGCAGCTTGCCTGAGACAGGGCACTACGAGCAGTACTTC
CDR3aa: CASSLPETGHYEQYF